This is a list of T cell receptor beta chains from one sample in a study of blood T cell repertoires in COVID-19. Generated by immunoSEQ multiplex PCR, the TCRdb table keeps only in-frame clones and is missing some. This sample has 140,000 to 150,000 clones, with roughly 85% found just once. The specimen was PBMCs or T cells enriched from blood (not recorded which). These receptors came from a man in his fifties who had recovered from COVID-19. The CDR3 runs from the conserved cysteine through the conserved F or W.

j_call | v_call | cdr3_aa
TRBJ2-3 | TRBV28 | CASSRKQSTDTQYF
TRBJ1-6 | TRBV15 | CATRAMTGQSPLHF
TRBJ2-1 | TRBV5-1 | CASSFFSSGRFGGEQFF
TRBJ2-1 | TRBV7-8 | CASSSPGGLAPGNEQFF
TRBJ1-5 | TRBV4-1 | CASSQVPDPNQPQHF
TRBJ1-2 | TRBV5-1 | CASSWGDPGAYGYTF
TRBJ2-1 | TRBV9 | CASSQRGEFNEQFF
TRBJ2-2 | TRBV27 | CASRLIALNTGELFF
TRBJ2-7 | TRBV3-1/TRBV3-2 | CASGGGYYEQYF
TRBJ2-1 | TRBV28 | CASSPLTGTSGRYPYNEQFF
TRBJ2-1 | TRBV19 | CASSIRGTSTEQFF
TRBJ2-7 | TRBV6-2/TRBV6-3 | CASSLRPAGAGEQYF
TRBJ1-6 | TRBV2 | CASSEGSPRPLHF
TRBJ2-3 | TRBV10-3 | CAISPGGGTVDTQYF
TRBJ2-1 | TRBV2 | CASIAAELTNEQFF
TRBJ1-5 | TRBV19 | CASSRVLNTGNQPQHF
TRBJ2-1 | TRBV7-2 | CASSRAGGLYNEQFF
TRBJ2-7 | TRBV5-1 | CASSFDRLDYEQYF
TRBJ1-2 | TRBV10-1 | CASLDRGPPYYGYTF
TRBJ1-2 | TRBV5-6 | CASSEGDYGYTF
TRBJ2-3 | TRBV7-3 | CASSPTSGGTDTQYF
TRBJ1-2 | TRBV5-8 | CASSYQTGINYGYTF